This T cell receptor beta chain was documented in a study of blood T cell repertoires in COVID-19. About the study: Sample material is recorded as cDNA or gDNA derived from T cells, B-cell-depleted T cells, or PBMCs.

As originally analysed: Quantification of nucleated cells was approximated via reference gene primer amplification. Repertoires were generated with immunoSEQ multiplex PCR, while TCRdb's copy carries only in-frame clones and drops some. For V, J and clone size, that table is used; D and trimming come from the DNA. Among some 190,000 clones listed, roughly 84% were seen once. The CDR3 runs to 15 residues. Germline lookup yields CDR1 SGDLS and CDR2 YYNGEE. The V gene end was trimmed by 1 base and the J gene end by 3 bases; junction bases not matched to a gene: 2. V and J are TRBV9 and TRBJ2-3, with 10 bases identical to TRBD2. The receptor's source is a woman of 80 years or more with acute or convalescent COVID-19. The sample comprised peripheral blood. The CDR3 protein is CASSVSSGSTDTQYF. The CDR3 coding sequence is TGTGCCAGCAGCGTATCTAGCGGGAGTACAGATACGCAGTATTTT.